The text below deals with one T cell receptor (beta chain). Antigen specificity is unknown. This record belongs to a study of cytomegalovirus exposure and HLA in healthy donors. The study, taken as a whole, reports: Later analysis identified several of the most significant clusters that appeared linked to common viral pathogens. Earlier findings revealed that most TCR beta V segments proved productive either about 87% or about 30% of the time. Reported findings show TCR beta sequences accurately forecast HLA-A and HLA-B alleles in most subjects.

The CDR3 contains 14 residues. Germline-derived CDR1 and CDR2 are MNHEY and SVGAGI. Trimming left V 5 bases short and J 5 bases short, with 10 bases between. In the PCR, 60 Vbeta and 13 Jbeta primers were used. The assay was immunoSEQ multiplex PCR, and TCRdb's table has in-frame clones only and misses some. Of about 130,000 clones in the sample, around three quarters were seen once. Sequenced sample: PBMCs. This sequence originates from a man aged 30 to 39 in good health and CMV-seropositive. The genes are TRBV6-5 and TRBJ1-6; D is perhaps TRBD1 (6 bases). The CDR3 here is CASSTGTNNSPLHF. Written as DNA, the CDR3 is TGTGCCAGCAGTACCGGGACAAATAATTCACCCCTCCACTTT.